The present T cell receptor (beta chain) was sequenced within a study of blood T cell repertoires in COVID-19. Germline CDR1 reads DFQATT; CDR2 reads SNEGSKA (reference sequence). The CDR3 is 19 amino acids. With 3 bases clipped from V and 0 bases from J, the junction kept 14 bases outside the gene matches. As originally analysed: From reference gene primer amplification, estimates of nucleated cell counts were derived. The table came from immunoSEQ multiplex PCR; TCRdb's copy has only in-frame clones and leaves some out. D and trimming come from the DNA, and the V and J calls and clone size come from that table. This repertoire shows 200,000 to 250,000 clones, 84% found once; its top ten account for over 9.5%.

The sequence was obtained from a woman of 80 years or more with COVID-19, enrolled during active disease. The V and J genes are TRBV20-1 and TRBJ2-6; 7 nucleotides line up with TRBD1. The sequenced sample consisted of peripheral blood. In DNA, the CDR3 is TGCAGTGCTAGTTTACAAGGGACAGTCTTCTACTCTGGGGCCAACGTCCTGACTTTC. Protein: CSASLQGTVFYSGANVLTF.